This T cell receptor (beta chain) originates from a study of metastatic and nonmetastatic thyroid tumors. Study information: The comparison covered peripheral blood and tumor or nodule tissue in malignant and benign thyroid patients.

Using MiXCR, TCRdb re-called clones from the PCR reads. Found here are around 16,000 clones, about 32% of them singletons; the top ten hold 8% to 13%. Between the trimmed V and J ends, which lost 4 bases and 6 bases, there was a span of 9 bases. This CDR3 comprises 12 residues. The V gene's germline CDR1 is SGHTA and CDR2 FQGNSA. Thyroid surgery was preceded by no treatment in any patient. By share of the sample, this clone is medium-sized (0.01 to 0.1%). No antigen is known for it. Overall study results and limits: Malignant tumors reportedly showed significantly higher TCR beta diversity than benign nodules in both blood and tumor.

The chain employs TRBV7-2 and TRBJ1-1, with no clear D. The sequencing sample was made of tumor tissue. The receptor was derived from a male donor with papillary thyroid cancer or a benign thyroid nodule (not recorded which). Some clones in this sample may be carry-over from other donors' samples. The CDR3 DNA is TGTGCCAGCAGCTCGAGTAGCGCTGAAGCTTTCTTT. As protein: CASSSSSAEAFF. Looking up the rest from reference TRBV7-2 and TRBJ1-1 gives the full variable domain: GAGVSQSPSNKVTEKGKDVELRCDPISGHTALYWYRQSLGQGLEFLIYFQGNSAPDKSGLPSDRFSAERTGGSVSTLTIQRTQQEDSAVYLCASSSSSAEAFFGQGTRLTVV.